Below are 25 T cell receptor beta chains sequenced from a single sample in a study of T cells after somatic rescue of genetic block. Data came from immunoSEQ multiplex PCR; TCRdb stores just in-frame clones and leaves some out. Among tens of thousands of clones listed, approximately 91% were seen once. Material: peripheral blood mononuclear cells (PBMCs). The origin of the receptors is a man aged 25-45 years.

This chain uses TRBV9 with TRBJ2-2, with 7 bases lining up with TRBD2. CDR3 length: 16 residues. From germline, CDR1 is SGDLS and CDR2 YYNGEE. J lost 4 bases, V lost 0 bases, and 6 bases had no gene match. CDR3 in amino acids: CASSVVGRGGTGELFF. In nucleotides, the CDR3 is TGTGCCAGCAGCGTAGTAGGGAGGGGCGGCACCGGGGAGCTGTTTTTT.

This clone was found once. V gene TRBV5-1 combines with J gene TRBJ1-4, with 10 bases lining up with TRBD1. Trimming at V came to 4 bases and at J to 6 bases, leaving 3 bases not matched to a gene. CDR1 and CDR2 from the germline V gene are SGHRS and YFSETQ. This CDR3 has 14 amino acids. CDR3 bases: TGCGCCAGCAGCCCGGGACAGGGGCATGAAAAACTGTTTTTT. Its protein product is CASSPGQGHEKLFF.

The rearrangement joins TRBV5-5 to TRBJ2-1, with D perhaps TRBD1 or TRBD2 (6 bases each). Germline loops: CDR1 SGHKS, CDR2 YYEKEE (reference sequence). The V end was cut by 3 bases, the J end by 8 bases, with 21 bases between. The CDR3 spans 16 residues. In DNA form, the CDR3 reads TGTGCCAGCAGCTCCCTTCGCGGGCTAAGGGGGGATGAGCAGTTCTTC. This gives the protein CASSSLRGLRGDEQFF.

The CDR3 DNA reads as TGTGCCAGCAGCTCGCAGGGGTTGGCTAATGAAAAACTGTTTTTT. Protein sequence: CASSSQGLANEKLFF. This chain joins TRBV7-2 and TRBJ1-4, with D perhaps matching TRBD1 (6 bases). Germline V gene data show CDR1 as SGHTA and CDR2 as FQGNSA. This CDR3 has 15 amino acids. The V gene lost 4 bases and the J gene lost 3 bases, with 12 bases spanning the gap.

The CDR3 is CATSRVAGQGAGEQYF. DNA of the CDR3: TGTGCCACCAGCAGAGTCGCGGGTCAGGGGGCTGGTGAGCAGTACTTC. V usage is TRBV15 and J usage is TRBJ2-7; the match to TRBD1 covers 8 bases. Unmatched junction bases numbered 12, after V lost 1 base and J lost 7 bases. The germline gives CDR1 LNHNV, CDR2 YYDKDF (reference sequence). The CDR3 sequence is 16 residues long.

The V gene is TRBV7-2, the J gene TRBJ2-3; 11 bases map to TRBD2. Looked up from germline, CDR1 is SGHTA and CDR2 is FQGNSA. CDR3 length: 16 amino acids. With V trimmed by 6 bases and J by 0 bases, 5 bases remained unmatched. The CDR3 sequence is CASRSGTSGSTDTQYF. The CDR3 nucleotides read TGTGCCAGCAGATCCGGGACTAGCGGTAGCACAGATACGCAGTATTTT.

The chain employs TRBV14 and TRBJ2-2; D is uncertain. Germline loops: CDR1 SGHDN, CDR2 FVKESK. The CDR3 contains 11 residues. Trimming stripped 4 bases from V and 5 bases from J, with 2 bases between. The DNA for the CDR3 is TGTGCCAGCAGCCGAACCGGGGAGCTGTTTTTT. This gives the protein CASSRTGELFF. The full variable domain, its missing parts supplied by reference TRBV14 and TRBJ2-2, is EAGVTQFPSHSVIEKGQTVTLRCDPISGHDNLYWYRRVMGKEIKFLLHFVKESKQDESGMPNNRFLAERTGGTYSTLKVQPAELEDSGVYFCASSRTGELFFGEGSRLTVL.

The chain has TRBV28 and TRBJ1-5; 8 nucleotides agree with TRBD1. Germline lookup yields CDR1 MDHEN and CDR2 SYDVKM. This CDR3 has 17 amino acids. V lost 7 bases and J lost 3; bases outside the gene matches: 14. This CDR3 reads CASTTPTGVWINQPQHF. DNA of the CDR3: TGTGCCAGCACCACCCCGACAGGGGTTTGGATCAATCAGCCCCAGCATTTT.

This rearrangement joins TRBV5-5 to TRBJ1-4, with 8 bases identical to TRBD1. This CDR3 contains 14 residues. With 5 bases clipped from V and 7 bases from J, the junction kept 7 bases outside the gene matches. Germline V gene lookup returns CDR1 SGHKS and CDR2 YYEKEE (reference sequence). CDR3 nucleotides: TGTGCCAGCAGGTATACAGGGGGTGGTGAAAAACTGTTTTTT. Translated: CASRYTGGGEKLFF.

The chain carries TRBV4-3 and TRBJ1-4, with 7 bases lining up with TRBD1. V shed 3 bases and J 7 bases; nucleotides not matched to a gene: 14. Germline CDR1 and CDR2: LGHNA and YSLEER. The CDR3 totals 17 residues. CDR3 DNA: TGCGCCAGCAGCCAGGGACCTGCGACAGGGAGGGGTGAAAAACTGTTTTTT. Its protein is CASSQGPATGRGEKLFF.

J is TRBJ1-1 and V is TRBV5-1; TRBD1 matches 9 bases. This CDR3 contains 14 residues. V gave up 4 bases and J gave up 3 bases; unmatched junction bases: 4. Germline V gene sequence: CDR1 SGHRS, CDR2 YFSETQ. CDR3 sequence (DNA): TGCGCCAGCAGCGAGGGACAGGGATACACTGAAGCTTTCTTT. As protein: CASSEGQGYTEAFF.

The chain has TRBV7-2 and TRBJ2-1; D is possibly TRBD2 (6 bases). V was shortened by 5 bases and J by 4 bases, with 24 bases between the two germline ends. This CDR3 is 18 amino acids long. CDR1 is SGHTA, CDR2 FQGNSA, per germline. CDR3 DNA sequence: TGTGCCAGCAGCGTTGGTCGGGCGGGACCCTTAGCTTACAATGAGCAGTTCTTC. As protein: CASSVGRAGPLAYNEQFF.

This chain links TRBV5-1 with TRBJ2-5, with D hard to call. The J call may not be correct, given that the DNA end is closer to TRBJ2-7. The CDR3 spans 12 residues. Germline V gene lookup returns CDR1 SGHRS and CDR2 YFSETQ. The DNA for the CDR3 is TGCGCCAGCAGTGTGGGTTCCTACGAGCAGTACTTC. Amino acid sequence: CASSVGSYEQYF.

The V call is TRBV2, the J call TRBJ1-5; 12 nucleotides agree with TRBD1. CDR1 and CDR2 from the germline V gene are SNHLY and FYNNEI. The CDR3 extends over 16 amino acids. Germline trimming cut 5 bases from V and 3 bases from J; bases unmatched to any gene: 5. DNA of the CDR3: TGTGCCAGCAGTTACCGGGACAGGGGGCCCAATCAGCCCCAGCATTTT. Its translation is CASSYRDRGPNQPQHF.

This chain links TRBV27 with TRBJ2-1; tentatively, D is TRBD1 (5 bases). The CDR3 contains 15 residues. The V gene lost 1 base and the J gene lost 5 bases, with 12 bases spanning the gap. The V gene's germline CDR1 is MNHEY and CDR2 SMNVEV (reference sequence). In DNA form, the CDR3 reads TGTGCCAGCAGTTTATTGCCCACAGGACACAATGAGCAGTTCTTC. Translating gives CASSLLPTGHNEQFF.

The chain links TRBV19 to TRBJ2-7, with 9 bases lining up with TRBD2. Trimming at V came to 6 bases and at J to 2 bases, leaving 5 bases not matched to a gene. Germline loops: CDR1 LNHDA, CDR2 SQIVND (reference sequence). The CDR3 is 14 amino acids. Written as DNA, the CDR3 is TGTGCCAGTAGCGGGGGACTAGCTCCCTACGAGCAGTACTTC. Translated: CASSGGLAPYEQYF.

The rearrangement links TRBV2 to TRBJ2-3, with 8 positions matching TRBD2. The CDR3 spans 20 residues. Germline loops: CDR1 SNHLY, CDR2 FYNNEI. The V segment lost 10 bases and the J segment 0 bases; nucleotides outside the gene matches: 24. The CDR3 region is CATLAWGSSGPPASTDTQYF. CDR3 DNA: TGTGCCACCCTAGCGTGGGGGTCTAGCGGGCCCCCCGCTAGCACAGATACGCAGTATTTT. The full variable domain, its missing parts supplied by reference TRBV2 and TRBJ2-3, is EPEVTQTPSHQVTQMGQEVILRCVPISNHLYFYWYRQILGQKVEFLVSFYNNEISEKSEIFDDQFSVERPDGSNFTLKIRSTKLEDSAMYFCATLAWGSSGPPASTDTQYFGPGTRLTVL.

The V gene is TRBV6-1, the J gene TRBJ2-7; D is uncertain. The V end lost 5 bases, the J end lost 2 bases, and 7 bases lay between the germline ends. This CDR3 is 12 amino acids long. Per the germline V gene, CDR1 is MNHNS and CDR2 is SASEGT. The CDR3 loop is CASSLQTYEQYF. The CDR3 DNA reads TGTGCCAGCAGTTTACAGACCTACGAGCAGTACTTC.

The CDR3 spells CASSLGAPGNQPQHF. The DNA for the CDR3 is TGTGCCAGCAGCTTAGGGGCTCCGGGGAATCAGCCCCAGCATTTT. The genes are TRBV7-9 and TRBJ1-5; D is uncertain. The CDR3 is 15 residues long. Trimming took 1 base from V and 4 from J, leaving 11 bases between them. Per the germline V gene, CDR1 is SEHNR and CDR2 is FQNEAQ (reference sequence).

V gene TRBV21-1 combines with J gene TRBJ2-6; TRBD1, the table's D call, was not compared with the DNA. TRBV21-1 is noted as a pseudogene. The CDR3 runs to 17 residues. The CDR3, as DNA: TGTGCCAGCAGCAACCTAGGGGGCCTCTCTGGGGCCAACGTCCTGACTTTC. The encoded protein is CASSNLGGLSGANVLTF.

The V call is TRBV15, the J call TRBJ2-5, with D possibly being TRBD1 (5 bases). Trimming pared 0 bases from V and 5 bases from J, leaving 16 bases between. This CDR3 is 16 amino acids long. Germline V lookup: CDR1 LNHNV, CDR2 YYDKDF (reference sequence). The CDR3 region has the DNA TGTGCCACCAGCAGAGATCAGGGCGCTTCCGGCGAGACCCAGTACTTC. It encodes CATSRDQGASGETQYF.

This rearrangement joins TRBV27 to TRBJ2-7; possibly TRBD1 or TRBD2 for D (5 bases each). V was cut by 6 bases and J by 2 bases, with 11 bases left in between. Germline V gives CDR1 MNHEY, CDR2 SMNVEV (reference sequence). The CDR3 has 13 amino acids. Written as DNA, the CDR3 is TGTGCCAGCAGCACGGGACGGACCTACGAGCAGTACTTC. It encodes CASSTGRTYEQYF.

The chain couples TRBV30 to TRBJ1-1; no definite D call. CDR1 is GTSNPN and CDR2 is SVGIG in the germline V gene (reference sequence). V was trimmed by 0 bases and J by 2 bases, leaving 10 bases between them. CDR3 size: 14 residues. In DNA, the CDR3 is TGTGCCTGGAGTGTAAGGCAGACAAACACTGAAGCTTTCTTT. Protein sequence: CAWSVRQTNTEAFF.

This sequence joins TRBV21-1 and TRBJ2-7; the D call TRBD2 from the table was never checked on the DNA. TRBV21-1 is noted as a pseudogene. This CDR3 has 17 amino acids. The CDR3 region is CASSKGSVPKRCDEQYF. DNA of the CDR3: TGTGCCAGCAGCAAAGGTAGTGTCCCGAAGAGATGTGACGAGCAGTACTTC.

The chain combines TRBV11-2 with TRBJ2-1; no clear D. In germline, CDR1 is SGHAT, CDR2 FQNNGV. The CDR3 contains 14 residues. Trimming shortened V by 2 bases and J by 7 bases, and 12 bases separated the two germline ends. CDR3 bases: TGTGCCAGCAGCTTAAACACCTACGGGAATGAGCAGTTCTTC. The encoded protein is CASSLNTYGNEQFF.